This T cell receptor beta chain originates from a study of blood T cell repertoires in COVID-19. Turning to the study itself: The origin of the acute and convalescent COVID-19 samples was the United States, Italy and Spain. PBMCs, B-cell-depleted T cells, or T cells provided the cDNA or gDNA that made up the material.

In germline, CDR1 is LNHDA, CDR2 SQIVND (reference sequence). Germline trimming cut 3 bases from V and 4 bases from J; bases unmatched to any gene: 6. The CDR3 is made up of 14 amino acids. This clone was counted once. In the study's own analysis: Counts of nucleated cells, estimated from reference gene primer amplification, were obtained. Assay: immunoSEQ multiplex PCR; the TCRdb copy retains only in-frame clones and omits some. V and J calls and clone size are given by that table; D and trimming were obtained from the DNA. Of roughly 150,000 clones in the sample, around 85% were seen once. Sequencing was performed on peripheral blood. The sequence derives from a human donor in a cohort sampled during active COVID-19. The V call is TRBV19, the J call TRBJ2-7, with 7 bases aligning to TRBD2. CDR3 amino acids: CASSMIGLEYEQYF. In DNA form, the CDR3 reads TGTGCCAGTAGTATGATAGGACTAGAATACGAGCAGTACTTC.